Reported below is one T cell receptor (beta chain). This specimen comes from a study of CD8 T cells in Susac syndrome. Reverse transcription of 0.5 to 1 ug RNA used random hexamers. An immunoSEQ multiplex PCR generated amplified TCR beta CDR3 products spanning 54 Vbeta and 13 Jbeta. TCRdb ran MiXCR on the immunoSEQ multiplex PCR reads and lists one entry per CDR3 protein. The sample holds about 110,000 distinct CDR3 sequences, around 97% seen once. The sequenced target, TCR beta, came from blood CD8+ and CD4+ T cells. Germline CDR1 is SGHDT and CDR2 is YYEEEE. Trimming pared 3 bases from V and 2 bases from J, leaving 9 bases between. The CDR3 runs 14 residues.

This rearrangement joins TRBV5-6 to TRBJ2-4; tentatively, D is TRBD1 (6 bases). This sequence originates from a human donor in good health. Sample: CD4+ T cells from PBMCs. In DNA form, the CDR3 reads TGTGCCAGCAGCTCCCAGGGGACCAAAAACATTCAGTACTTC. It codes for CASSSQGTKNIQYF.